The entry that follows covers one T cell receptor (beta chain) sequence. Its target is not known. This table comes from immunoSEQ multiplex PCR, and its TCRdb copy is limited to in-frame clones, with some not included. Of approximately 170,000 clones detected, approximately 86% appear once; the ten largest clones hold around 4.7%. The data stem from a study of lymphopenia after photon versus proton radiotherapy. Notes on the study in general: Relative stability marked proton patients; photon patients lost diversity and naive cells. Oligoclonal CD8+ Temra expansion after nadir drove photon patients' diversity drop. In patients who died, overall survival fell as post-nadir TCR diversity dropped more. Authors raise, but do not show, better survival with proton therapy.

CDR1 is MNHEY, CDR2 SVGAGI, per germline. Trimming took 0 bases from V and 4 from J; bases not matched to a gene: 2. The CDR3 extends over 14 amino acids. The chain couples TRBV6-5 to TRBJ1-2; 7 positions match TRBD1. The sequences come from peripheral blood, collected from a patient treated with photon-based radiotherapy. The TCR comes from a man aged 45 to 65 with gastric cancer. In nucleotides, the CDR3 is TGTGCCAGCAGTTACTCTGCAGGGGGCTATGGCTACACCTTC. This sequence encodes CASSYSAGGYGYTF.